These 8 T cell receptor beta chains were sequenced from one sample in a study of blood T cell repertoires in COVID-19. This table comes from immunoSEQ multiplex PCR, and its TCRdb copy is limited to in-frame clones, with some not included. The sample carries under 170,000 clones, over 65% recorded once. Sequenced input: peripheral blood. All receptors come from a man between 65 and 80 years old with acute or convalescent COVID-19.

The rearrangement uses TRBV21-1 and TRBJ2-2; the table's D call TRBD1 went unverified against the DNA. TRBV21-1 is deemed a pseudogene. The CDR3 is 15 amino acids. The CDR3 bases are TGTGCCAGCAGCGGGGGCGTAGAGGGCACCGGGGAGCTGTTTTTT. Amino acid sequence: CASSGGVEGTGELFF.

For this clone: Other DNA variants within this sample encode the same CDR3. CDR3 DNA: TGTGCCAGCAGCGTAGGGACTAGCGGGACCTACGAGCAGTACTTC. This translates into CASSVGTSGTYEQYF. The rearrangement links TRBV9 to TRBJ2-7; 12 nucleotides line up with TRBD2. Trimming cost V 0 bases and J 2 bases; bases outside gene matches: 0. The CDR3 has 15 amino acids. Germline V lookup: CDR1 SGDLS, CDR2 YYNGEE.

This clone showed up just once. This chain links TRBV7-8 with TRBJ1-6; a possible D gene is TRBD1 (5 bases). Trimming left V 5 bases short and J 8 bases short, with 13 bases between. The germline gives CDR1 SGHVS, CDR2 FQNEAQ. This CDR3 is 14 amino acids long. The CDR3 DNA reads as TGTGCCAGCAGCCCTCAGGGTGCCGATTCACCCCTCCACTTT. Protein: CASSPQGADSPLHF.

The chain uses TRBV3-1 (or the pseudogene TRBV3-2) and TRBJ2-7; 8 bases line up with TRBD1. The V segment lost 1 base and the J segment 8 bases; nucleotides outside the gene matches: 1. The CDR3 covers 12 residues. Germline values: CDR1 LGHDT, CDR2 YNNKEL (reference sequence). The CDR3 sequence is CASSQGDRKQYF. For the CDR3, the DNA is TGTGCCAGCAGCCAAGGGGACAGGAAGCAGTACTTC.

CDR3 sequence (DNA): TGTGCCAGCAGCCGTGACCCTAGCGGGAGTTGGCCAGATACGCAGTATTTT. Protein sequence: CASSRDPSGSWPDTQYF. V and J are TRBV5-4 and TRBJ2-3, with 10 positions matching TRBD2. This CDR3 spans 17 amino acids. The germline CDR1 and CDR2 sequences are SGHNT and YYREEE (reference sequence). The V and J ends lost 4 bases and 4 bases, in that order; junction bases with no gene match: 12.

The chain uses TRBV28 and TRBJ2-7, with 11 bases that match TRBD2. The junction had 8 bases not matched to a gene; V was cut back by 7 bases and J by 3 bases. The CDR3 length is 15 residues. Per germline, CDR1 MDHEN and CDR2 SYDVKM. In nucleotides, the CDR3 is TGTGCCAGCAACCTCGGGACTAGCGGTAACTACGAGCAGTACTTC. Its translation is CASNLGTSGNYEQYF.

The chain carries TRBV5-5 and TRBJ2-7; 9 bases map to TRBD1. There are 15 residues in the CDR3. Germline lookup yields CDR1 SGHKS and CDR2 YYEKEE (reference sequence). Trimming cost V 4 bases and J 3 bases; bases outside gene matches: 8. CDR3 amino acids: CASSAPGTGFYEQYF. The CDR3, as DNA: TGTGCCAGCAGCGCCCCCGGGACAGGGTTCTACGAGCAGTACTTC.

The rearrangement joins TRBV5-6 to TRBJ1-4; no reliable D call. The germline gives CDR1 SGHDT, CDR2 YYEEEE. The V end was cut by 3 bases, the J end by 8 bases, with 20 bases between. CDR3 size: 16 residues. DNA for the CDR3: TGTGCCAGCAGCTCTCGAAGGACTACAAATGCGGAAAAACTGTTTTTT. Protein sequence: CASSSRRTTNAEKLFF.